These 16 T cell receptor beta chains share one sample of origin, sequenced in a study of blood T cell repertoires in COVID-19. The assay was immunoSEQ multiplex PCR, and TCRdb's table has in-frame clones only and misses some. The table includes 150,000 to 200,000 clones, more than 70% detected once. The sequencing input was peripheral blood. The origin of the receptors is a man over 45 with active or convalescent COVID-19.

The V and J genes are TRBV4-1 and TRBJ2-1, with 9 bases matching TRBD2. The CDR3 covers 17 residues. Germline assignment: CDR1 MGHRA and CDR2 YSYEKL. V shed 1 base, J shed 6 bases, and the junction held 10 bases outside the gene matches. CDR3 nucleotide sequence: TGCGCCAGCAGCCAAGGAGAAGGGGGCGGGAGGGTCAATGAGCAGTTCTTC. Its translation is CASSQGEGGGRVNEQFF.

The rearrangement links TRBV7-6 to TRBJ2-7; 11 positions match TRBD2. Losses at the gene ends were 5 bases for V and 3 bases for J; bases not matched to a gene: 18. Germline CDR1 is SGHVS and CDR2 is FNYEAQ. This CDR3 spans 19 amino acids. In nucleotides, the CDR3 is TGTGCCAGCAGCCCGATAGCGGGAGGGCCCACCTCGGGGGGCTACGAGCAGTACTTC. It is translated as CASSPIAGGPTSGGYEQYF.

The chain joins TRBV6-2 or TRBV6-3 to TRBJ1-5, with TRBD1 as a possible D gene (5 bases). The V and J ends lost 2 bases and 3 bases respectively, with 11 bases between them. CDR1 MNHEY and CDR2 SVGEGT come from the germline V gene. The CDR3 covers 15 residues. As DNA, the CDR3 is TGTGCCAGCAGTTACGGATCAGGGAACAATCAGCCCCAGCATTTT. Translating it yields CASSYGSGNNQPQHF.

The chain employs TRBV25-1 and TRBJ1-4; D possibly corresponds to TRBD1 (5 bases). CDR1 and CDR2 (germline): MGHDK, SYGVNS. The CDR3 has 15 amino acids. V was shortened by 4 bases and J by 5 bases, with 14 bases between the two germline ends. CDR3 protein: CASSGTYKGNEKLFF. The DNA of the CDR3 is TGTGCCAGCAGTGGCACATACAAGGGGAATGAAAAACTGTTTTTT.

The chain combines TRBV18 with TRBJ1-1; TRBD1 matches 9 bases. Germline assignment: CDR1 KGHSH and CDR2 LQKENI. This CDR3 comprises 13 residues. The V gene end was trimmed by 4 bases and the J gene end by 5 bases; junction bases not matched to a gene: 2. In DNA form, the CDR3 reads TGTGCCAGCTCACTAGGACAGGGGACTGAAGCTTTCTTT. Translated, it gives CASSLGQGTEAFF. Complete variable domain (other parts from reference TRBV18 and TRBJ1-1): NAGVMQNPRHLVRRRGQEARLRCSPMKGHSHVYWYRQLPEEGLKFMVYLQKENIIDESGMPKERFSAEFPKEGPSILRIQQVVRGDSAAYFCASSLGQGTEAFFGQGTRLTVV.

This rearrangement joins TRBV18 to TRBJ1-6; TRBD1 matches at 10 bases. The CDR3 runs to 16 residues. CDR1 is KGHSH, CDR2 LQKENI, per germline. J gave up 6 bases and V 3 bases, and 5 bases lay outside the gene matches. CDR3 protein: CASSPRDRGGNSPLHF. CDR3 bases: TGTGCCAGCTCACCCCGGGACAGGGGTGGTAATTCACCCCTCCACTTT.

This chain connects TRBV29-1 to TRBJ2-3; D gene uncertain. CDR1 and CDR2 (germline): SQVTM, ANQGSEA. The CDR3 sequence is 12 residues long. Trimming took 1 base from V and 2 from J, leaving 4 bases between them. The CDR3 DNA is TGCAGCGTTGAAGTAAACACAGATACGCAGTATTTT. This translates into CSVEVNTDTQYF.

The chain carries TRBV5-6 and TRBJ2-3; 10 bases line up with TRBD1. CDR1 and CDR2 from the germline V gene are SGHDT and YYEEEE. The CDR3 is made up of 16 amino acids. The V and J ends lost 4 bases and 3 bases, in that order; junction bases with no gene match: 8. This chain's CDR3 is CASSLSGQGVTDTQYF. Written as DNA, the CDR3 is TGTGCCAGCAGCCTTTCCGGACAGGGGGTAACAGATACGCAGTATTTT.

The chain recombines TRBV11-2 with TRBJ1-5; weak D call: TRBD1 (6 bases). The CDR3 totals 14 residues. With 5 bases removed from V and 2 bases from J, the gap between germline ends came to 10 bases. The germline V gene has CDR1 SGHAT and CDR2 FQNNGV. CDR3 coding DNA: TGTGCCAGCAGCCAGACAGGCGGCAATCAGCCCCAGCATTTT. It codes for CASSQTGGNQPQHF.

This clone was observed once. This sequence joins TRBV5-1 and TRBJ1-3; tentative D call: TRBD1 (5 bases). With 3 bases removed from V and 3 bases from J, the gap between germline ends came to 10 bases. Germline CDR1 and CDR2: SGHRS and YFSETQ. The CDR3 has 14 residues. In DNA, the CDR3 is TGCGCCAGCAGCTCGGGGACTGATGGAAACACCATATATTTT. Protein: CASSSGTDGNTIYF.

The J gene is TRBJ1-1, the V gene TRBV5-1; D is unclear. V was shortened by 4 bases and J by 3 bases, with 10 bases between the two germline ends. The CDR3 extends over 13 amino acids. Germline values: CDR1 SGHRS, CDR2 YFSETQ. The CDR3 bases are TGCGCCAGCAGCGGGCGGGTCGACACTGAAGCTTTCTTT. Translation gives CASSGRVDTEAFF.

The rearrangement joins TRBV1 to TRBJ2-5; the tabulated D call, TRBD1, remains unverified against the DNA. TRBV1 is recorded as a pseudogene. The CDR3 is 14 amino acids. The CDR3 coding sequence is TGCACCAGCAGCCAAGATACAGGGAAAGAGACCCAGTACTTC. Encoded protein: CTSSQDTGKETQYF.

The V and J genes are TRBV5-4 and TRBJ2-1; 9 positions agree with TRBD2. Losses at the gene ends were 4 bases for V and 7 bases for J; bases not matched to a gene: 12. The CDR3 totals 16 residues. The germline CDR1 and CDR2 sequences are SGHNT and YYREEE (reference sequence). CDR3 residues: CASSPRGGRAGNEQFF. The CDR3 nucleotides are TGTGCCAGCAGCCCTAGAGGCGGGAGGGCCGGGAATGAGCAGTTCTTC.

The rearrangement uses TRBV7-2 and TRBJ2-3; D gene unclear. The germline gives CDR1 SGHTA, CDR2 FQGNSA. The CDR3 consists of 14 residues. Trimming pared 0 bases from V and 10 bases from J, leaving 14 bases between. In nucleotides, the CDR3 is TGTGCCAGCAGCTTAGCGCCCGAAACCTGGCCGCAGTATTTT. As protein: CASSLAPETWPQYF.

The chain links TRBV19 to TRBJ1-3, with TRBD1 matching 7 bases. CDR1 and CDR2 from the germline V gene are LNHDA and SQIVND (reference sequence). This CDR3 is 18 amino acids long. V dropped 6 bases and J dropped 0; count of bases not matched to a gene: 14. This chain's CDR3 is CASRGRQGPRRSGNTIYF. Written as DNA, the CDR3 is TGTGCCAGTAGAGGAAGACAGGGCCCGCGCCGCTCTGGAAACACCATATATTTT.

CDR3 loop: CASSPGLAGESYEQYF. DNA of the CDR3: TGTGCCAGCTCACCGGGGCTAGCGGGGGAATCCTACGAGCAGTACTTC. The V call is TRBV18, the J call TRBJ2-7; 10 positions match TRBD2. V dropped 3 bases and J dropped 1; count of bases not matched to a gene: 6. The CDR3 length is 16 residues. Germline values: CDR1 KGHSH, CDR2 LQKENI.